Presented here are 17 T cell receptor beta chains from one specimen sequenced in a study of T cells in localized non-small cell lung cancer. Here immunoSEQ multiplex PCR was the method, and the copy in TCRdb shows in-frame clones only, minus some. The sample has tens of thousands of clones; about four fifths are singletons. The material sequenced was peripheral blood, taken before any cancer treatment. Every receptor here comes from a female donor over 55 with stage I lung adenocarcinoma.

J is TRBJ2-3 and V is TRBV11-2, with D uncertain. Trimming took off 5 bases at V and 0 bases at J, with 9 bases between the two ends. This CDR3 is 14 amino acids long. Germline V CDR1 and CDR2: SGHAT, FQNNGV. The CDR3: CASSRTRSTDTQYF. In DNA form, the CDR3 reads TGTGCCAGCAGCCGAACAAGGAGCACAGATACGCAGTATTTT.

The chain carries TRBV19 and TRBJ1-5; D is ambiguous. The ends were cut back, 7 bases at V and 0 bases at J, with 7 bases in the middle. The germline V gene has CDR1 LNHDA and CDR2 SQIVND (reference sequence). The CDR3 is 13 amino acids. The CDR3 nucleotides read TGTGCCAGTAAAAGTTATAGCAATCAGCCCCAGCATTTT. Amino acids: CASKSYSNQPQHF. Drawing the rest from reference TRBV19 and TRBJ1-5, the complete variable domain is DGGITQSPKYLFRKEGQNVTLSCEQNLNHDAMYWYRQDPGQGLRLIYYSQIVNDFQKGDIAEGYSVSREKKESFPLTVTSAQKNPTAFYLCASKSYSNQPQHFGDGTRLSIL.

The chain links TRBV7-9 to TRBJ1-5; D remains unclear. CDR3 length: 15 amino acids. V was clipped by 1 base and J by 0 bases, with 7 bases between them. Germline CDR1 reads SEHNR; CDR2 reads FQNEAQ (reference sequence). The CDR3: CASSLGSGSNQPQHF. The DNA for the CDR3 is TGTGCCAGCAGCTTAGGTTCTGGTAGCAATCAGCCCCAGCATTTT.

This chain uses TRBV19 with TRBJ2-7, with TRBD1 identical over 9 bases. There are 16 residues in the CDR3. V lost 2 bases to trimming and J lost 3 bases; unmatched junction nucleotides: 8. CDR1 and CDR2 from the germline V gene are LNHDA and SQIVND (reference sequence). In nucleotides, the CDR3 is TGTGCCAGTAGTATAAGGTGGGGGACAGGGAACTACGAGCAGTACTTC. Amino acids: CASSIRWGTGNYEQYF.

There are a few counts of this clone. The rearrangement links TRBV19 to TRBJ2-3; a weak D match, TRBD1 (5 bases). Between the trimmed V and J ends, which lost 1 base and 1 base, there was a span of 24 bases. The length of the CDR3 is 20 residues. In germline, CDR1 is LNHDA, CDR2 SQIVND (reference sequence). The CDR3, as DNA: TGTGCCAGTAGTATAGCTACAGGAGCAGCTATCAACCTGCGCACAGATACGCAGTATTTT. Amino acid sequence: CASSIATGAAINLRTDTQYF. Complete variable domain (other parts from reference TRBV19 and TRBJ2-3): DGGITQSPKYLFRKEGQNVTLSCEQNLNHDAMYWYRQDPGQGLRLIYYSQIVNDFQKGDIAEGYSVSREKKESFPLTVTSAQKNPTAFYLCASSIATGAAINLRTDTQYFGPGTRLTVL.

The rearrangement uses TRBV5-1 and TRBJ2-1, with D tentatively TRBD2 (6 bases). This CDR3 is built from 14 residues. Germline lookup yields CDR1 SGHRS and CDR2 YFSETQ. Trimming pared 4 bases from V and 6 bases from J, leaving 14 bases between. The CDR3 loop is CASSREGLFNEQFF. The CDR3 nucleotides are TGCGCCAGCAGCCGAGAGGGACTGTTCAATGAGCAGTTCTTC.

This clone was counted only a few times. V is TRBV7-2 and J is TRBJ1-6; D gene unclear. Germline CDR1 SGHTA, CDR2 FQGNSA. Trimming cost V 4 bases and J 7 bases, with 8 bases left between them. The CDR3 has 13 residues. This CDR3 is CASSWELNSPLHF. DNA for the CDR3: TGTGCCAGCAGCTGGGAATTAAATTCACCCCTCCACTTT.

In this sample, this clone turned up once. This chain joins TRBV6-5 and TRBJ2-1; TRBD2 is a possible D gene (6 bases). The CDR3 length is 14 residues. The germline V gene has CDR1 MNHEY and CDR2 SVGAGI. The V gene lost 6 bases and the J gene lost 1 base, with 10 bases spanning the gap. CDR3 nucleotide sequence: TGTGCCAGCAGAGTAGCGGAATCCTACAATGAGCAGTTCTTC. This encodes CASRVAESYNEQFF.

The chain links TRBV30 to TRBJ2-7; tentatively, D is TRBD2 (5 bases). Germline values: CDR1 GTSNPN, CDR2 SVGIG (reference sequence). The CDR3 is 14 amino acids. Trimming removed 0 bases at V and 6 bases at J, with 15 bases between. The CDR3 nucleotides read TGTGCCTGGAGTGTAGGTGGGAGCCCGGCCGAGCAGTACTTC. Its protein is CAWSVGGSPAEQYF.

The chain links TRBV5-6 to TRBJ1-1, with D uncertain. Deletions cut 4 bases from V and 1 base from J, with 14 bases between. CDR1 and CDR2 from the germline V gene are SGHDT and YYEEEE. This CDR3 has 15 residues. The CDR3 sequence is CASSRIKAGNTEAFF. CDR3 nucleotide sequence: TGTGCCAGCAGCCGGATCAAGGCTGGGAACACTGAAGCTTTCTTT.

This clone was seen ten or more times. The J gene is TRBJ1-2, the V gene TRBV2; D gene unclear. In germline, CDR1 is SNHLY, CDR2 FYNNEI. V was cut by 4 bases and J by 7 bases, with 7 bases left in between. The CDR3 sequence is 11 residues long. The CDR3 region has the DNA TGTGCCAGCAGTGGGAGCTCTGGCTACACCTTC. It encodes CASSGSSGYTF. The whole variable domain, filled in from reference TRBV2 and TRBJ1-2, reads EPEVTQTPSHQVTQMGQEVILRCVPISNHLYFYWYRQILGQKVEFLVSFYNNEISEKSEIFDDQFSVERPDGSNFTLKIRSTKLEDSAMYFCASSGSSGYTFGSGTRLTVV.

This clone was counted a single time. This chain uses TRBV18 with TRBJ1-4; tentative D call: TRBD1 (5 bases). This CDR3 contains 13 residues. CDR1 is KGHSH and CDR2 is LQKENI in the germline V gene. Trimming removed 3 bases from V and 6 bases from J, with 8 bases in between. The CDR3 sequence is CASSPDTYEKLFF. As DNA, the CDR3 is TGTGCCAGCTCACCGGACACTTATGAAAAACTGTTTTTT.

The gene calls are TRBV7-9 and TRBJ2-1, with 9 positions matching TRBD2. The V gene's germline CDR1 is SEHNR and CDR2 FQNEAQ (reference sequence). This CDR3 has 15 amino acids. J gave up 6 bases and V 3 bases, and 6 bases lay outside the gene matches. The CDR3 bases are TGTGCCAGCAGCTTCGGACTAGCGTCAATCAATGAGCAGTTCTTC. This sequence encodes CASSFGLASINEQFF.

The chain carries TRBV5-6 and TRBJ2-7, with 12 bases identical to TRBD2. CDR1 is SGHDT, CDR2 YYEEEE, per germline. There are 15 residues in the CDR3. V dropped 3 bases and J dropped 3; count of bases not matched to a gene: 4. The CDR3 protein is CASSSPTSGSYEQYF. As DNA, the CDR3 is TGTGCCAGCAGCTCGCCGACTAGCGGGAGCTACGAGCAGTACTTC.

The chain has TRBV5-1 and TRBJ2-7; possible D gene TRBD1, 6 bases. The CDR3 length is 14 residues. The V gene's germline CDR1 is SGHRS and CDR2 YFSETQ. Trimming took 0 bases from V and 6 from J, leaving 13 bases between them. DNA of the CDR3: TGCGCCAGCAGCTTGGATCGGACAGAGGGCGAGCAGTACTTC. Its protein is CASSLDRTEGEQYF.

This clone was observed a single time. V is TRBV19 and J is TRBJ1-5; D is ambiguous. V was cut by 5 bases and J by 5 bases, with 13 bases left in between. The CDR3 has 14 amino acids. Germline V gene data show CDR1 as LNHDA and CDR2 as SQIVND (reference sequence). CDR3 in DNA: TGTGCCAGTAGTCGGCGAGGGATGGATCAGCCCCAGCATTTT. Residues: CASSRRGMDQPQHF.

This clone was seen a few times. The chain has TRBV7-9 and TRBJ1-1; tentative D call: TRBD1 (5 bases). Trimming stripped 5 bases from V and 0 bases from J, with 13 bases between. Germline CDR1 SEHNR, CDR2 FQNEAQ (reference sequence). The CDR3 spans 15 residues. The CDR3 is CASSPQTDLNTEAFF. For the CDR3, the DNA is TGTGCCAGCAGCCCCCAGACAGATTTGAACACTGAAGCTTTCTTT.